By frequency in the sample, the clone carrying this T cell receptor beta chain is medium-sized. Gene names denote mouse genes. The observed sequence ends 1 residue before the CDR3 terminus, with the missing tail filled in from the germline J gene. Time point reported: mouse harvest day 14 after allogeneic transplant. Mouse grafts combined 10^7 T-cell-depleted bone marrow cells with 10^6 splenic CD5+ T cells. This sample stems from a study of tissue T cells after allogeneic stem cell transplantation. Some clones are missing from TCRdb's copy, which holds only in-frame ones; the method was immunoSEQ multiplex PCR. This sample has 2,500 to 3,500 clones, with around 50% found just once. The germline V and J ends were trimmed by 1 base and 0 bases, with 15 bases remaining between them. The CDR3 consists of 17 residues. From germline, CDR1 is LGHNA and CDR2 YSYQKL.

This chain connects TRBV2 to TRBJ1-2; D is unclear. The clonotype originates from a female BALB/c mouse given C57BL/6 T cells with graft-versus-host disease after an allogeneic hematopoietic cell transplant. Sequencing was done on a sample of gut tissue. The CDR3 protein is CASSQGPQKIANSDYTF. CDR3 DNA, as far as it was read: TGTGCCAGCAGCCAAGGACCACAAAAGATTGCAAACTCCGACTACACC. Using reference TRBV2 and TRBJ1-2 for the parts outside the CDR3, the full variable domain is DPKIIQKPKYLVAVTGSEKILICEQYLGHNAMYWYRQSAKKPLEFMFSYSYQKLMDNQTASSRFQPQSSKKNHLDLQITALKPDDSATYFCASSQGPQKIANSDYTFGSGTRLLVI.